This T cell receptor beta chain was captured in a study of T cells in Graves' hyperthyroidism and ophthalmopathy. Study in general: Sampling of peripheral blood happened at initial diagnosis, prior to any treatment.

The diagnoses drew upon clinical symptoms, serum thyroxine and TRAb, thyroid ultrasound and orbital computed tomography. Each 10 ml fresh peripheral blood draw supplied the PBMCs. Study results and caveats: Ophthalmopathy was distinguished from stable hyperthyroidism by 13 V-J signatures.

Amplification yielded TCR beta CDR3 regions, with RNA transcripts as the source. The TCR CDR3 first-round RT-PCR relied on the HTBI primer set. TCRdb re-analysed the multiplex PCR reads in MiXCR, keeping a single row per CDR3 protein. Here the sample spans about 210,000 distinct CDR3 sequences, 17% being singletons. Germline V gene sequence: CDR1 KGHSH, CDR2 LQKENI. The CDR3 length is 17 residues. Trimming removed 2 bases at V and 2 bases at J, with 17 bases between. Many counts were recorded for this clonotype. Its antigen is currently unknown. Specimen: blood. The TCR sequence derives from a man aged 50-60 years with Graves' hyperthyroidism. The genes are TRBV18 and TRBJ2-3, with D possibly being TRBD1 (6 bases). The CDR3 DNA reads TGTGCCAGCTCACCAAACTGGGGGCAAGCCCCCACAGATACGCAGTATTTT. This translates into CASSPNWGQAPTDTQYF.